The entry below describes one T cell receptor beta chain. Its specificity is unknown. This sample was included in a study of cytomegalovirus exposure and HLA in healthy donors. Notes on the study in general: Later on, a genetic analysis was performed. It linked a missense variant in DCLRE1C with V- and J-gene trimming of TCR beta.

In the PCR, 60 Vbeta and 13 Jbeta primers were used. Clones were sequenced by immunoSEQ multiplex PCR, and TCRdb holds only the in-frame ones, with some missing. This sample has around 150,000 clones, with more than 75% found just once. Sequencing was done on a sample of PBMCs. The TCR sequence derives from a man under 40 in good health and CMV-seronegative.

CDR3 amino acids: CASSVSGAGNTIYF. CDR3 coding DNA: TGTGCCAGCAGCGTATCAGGGGCTGGAAACACCATATATTTT. This sequence joins TRBV9 and TRBJ1-3, with D possibly TRBD1 on 6 matching bases. The CDR3 sequence is 14 residues long. The V and J ends lost 1 base and 2 bases respectively, with 7 bases between them. From germline, CDR1 is SGDLS and CDR2 YYNGEE.